The sequence of this T cell receptor (beta chain) was determined in a study of control samples from healthy donors and cancer patients. TCRdb's table, derived via immunoSEQ multiplex PCR, lists solely in-frame clones and lacks some. In the table there are about 190,000 clones, about 89% of which are singletons. The CDR3 is 14 residues long. Germline V CDR1 and CDR2: LGHDT, YNNKEL (reference sequence). V was cut by 5 bases and J by 6 bases, with 15 bases left in between. The TCR sequence derives from a young man in good health. The chain recombines TRBV3-1 (or the pseudogene TRBV3-2) with TRBJ2-3, with D tentatively TRBD2 (6 bases). Sequencing was carried out using blood. The CDR3 bases are TGTGCCAGCAGCGACCATAGGGCGGGGGATACGCAGTATTTT. It specifies CASSDHRAGDTQYF.